The clone carrying this T cell receptor (beta chain) was seen many times. Antigen: not known. This sample is part of a study of early T cells in non-severe SARS-CoV-2 infection. At the level of the study: Sequencing targeted bulk RNA from unsorted whole blood, leaving chains unpaired. Findings and limits, study-wide: Lookups in VDJdb leaned toward anti-spike CD8 responses and missed private and CD4 specificities.

V lost 3 bases, J lost 4 bases, and 14 bases lay in between. CDR3 length: 14 amino acids. The germline V gene has CDR1 GTSNPN and CDR2 SVGIG (reference sequence). Individual cDNA molecules carried attached unique molecular identifiers. TCRdb processed the 5' RACE reads anew with MiXCR; each CDR3 protein has one entry. This sample has about 60,000 distinct CDR3 sequences, with 18% found just once. This clonotype was obtained from an adult who was a healthcare worker with PCR-confirmed SARS-CoV-2 infection or an uninfected control (not recorded which). The specimen was whole blood, collected at baseline. The V gene is TRBV30, the J gene TRBJ2-3, with D possibly TRBD1 on 6 matching bases. The CDR3 bases are TGTGCCTGGAGAGGGGGTGGCGCTGCAGATACGCAGTATTTT. Protein: CAWRGGGAADTQYF.